The 20 T cell receptor beta chains below all came from one sample that was sequenced in a study of regulatory T cells in long-lasting Graves disease. TCR beta libraries were built with iRepertoire HTBI primers and Arm-PCR of CDR3 regions. TCRdb analysed the multiplex PCR reads with MiXCR anew, one entry per CDR3 protein. This sample has 510,000 or so distinct CDR3 sequences, with approximately 12% found just once. Time point specified: newly diagnosed GD, antithyroid drugs for less than 3 months. TCR sequences were obtained from RNA taken from PBMCs. Another study also made use of these data, one on T cells in Graves' hyperthyroidism and ophthalmopathy.

Sequencing used peripheral blood mononuclear cells (PBMCs), obtained at new diagnosis, from a patient treated with antithyroid drugs. The receptors come from a woman aged 25-40 years with Graves disease.

The chain links TRBV11-2 to TRBJ2-7; 11 nucleotides align to TRBD2. Germline CDR1 is SGHAT and CDR2 is FQNNGV. This CDR3 has 14 amino acids. Unmatched junction bases numbered 6, after V lost 5 bases and J lost 6 bases. The CDR3 DNA sequence: TGTGCCAGCAGCCCGCGACTAGCGGGAATCGAGCAGTACTTC. Protein product: CASSPRLAGIEQYF.

The chain uses TRBV18 and TRBJ2-1; possible D gene TRBD2, 5 bases. CDR3 length equals 16 residues. V was clipped by 0 bases and J by 5 bases, with 14 bases between them. From germline, CDR1 is KGHSH and CDR2 LQKENI. CDR3 in DNA: TGTGCCAGCTCACCACCGAGGACTCCCGACAACAATGAGCAGTTCTTC. Its translation is CASSPPRTPDNNEQFF.

This clonotype was seen only once. This may arise from a read error, as a much more abundant clone is one base away. CDR3 sequence: CASSRDRYYNEQFF. CDR3 in DNA: TGTGCCAGTAGCCGGGACAGGTATTACAATGAGCAGTTCTTC. V usage is TRBV19 and J usage is TRBJ2-1, with 8 bases identical to TRBD1. V dropped 6 bases and J dropped 4; count of bases not matched to a gene: 5. Germline CDR1 and CDR2: LNHDA and SQIVND (reference sequence). The CDR3 loop spans 14 amino acids.

This sequence joins TRBV12-3 or TRBV12-4 and TRBJ2-1; D not resolved. The assigned J gene may be wrong: the sequence end matches TRBJ2-5 better. This CDR3 is built from 13 residues. The CDR3 is CASTLWPQETQYF. CDR3 nucleotide sequence: TGTGCCAGCACCCTTTGGCCCCAAGAGACCCAGTACTTC.

V and J are TRBV5-1 and TRBJ2-5; 7 bases map to TRBD1. Trimming cost V 1 base and J 3 bases; bases outside gene matches: 6. The CDR3 consists of 15 residues. Germline values: CDR1 SGHRS, CDR2 YFSETQ. The CDR3 reads CASSLPTGQKETQYF. The CDR3 coding sequence is TGCGCCAGCAGCTTGCCGACAGGGCAGAAAGAGACCCAGTACTTC.

This clonotype has ten or more counts. V and J are TRBV7-9 and TRBJ1-4; D not resolved. Germline V gene sequence: CDR1 SEHNR, CDR2 FQNEAQ (reference sequence). The CDR3 length is 13 residues. V was pared by 4 bases and J by 7 bases, with 10 bases between. CDR3 nucleotide sequence: TGTGCCAGCAGCTATTCAAGGGCTGAAAAACTGTTTTTT. Translating gives CASSYSRAEKLFF.

The chain recombines TRBV19 with TRBJ2-1, with D tentatively TRBD1 (6 bases). Germline CDR1 reads LNHDA; CDR2 reads SQIVND (reference sequence). Between the trimmed V and J ends, which lost 3 bases and 3 bases, there was a span of 18 bases. This CDR3 has 17 amino acids. DNA for the CDR3: TGTGCCAGTAGTATTCGGGGCCAGGGGTCAGGCTACAATGAGCAGTTCTTC. Translated: CASSIRGQGSGYNEQFF.

This clonotype was recorded only once. The chain joins TRBV2 to TRBJ2-7; D is possibly TRBD2 (8 bases). The CDR3 has 16 amino acids. V shed 11 bases and J shed 7 bases, with 30 bases lying between them. From germline, CDR1 is SNHLY and CDR2 FYNNEI. DNA for the CDR3: TGTGCCTTTGACAGGGATTTGCTAGCGGGTTCGGAAGAGCAGTACTTC. This translates into CAFDRDLLAGSEEQYF.

The J gene is TRBJ1-6, the V gene TRBV9; a possible D gene is TRBD1 (6 bases). Trimming shortened V by 0 bases and J by 10 bases, and 14 bases separated the two germline ends. The germline CDR1 and CDR2 sequences are SGDLS and YYNGEE. This CDR3 region has 15 residues. The CDR3 DNA is TGTGCCAGCAGCGTAGCTTCAGGGGTGACCTCACCCCTCCACTTT. Translating gives CASSVASGVTSPLHF.

This clonotype turned up a few times. This sequence may be a read error, since a much larger clone differs from it by one base. V is TRBV2 and J is TRBJ1-4; D not resolved. V lost 6 bases and J lost 8, with 13 bases in between. Germline CDR1 and CDR2: SNHLY and FYNNEI. The CDR3 is made up of 13 amino acids. This CDR3 reads CASRELGYEKLFF. CDR3 in DNA: TGTGCCAGCAGGGAGCTGGGGTACGAAAAACTGTTTTTT.

The V and J genes are TRBV7-9 and TRBJ2-1, with 8 bases lining up with TRBD2. The CDR3 covers 17 residues. Germline CDR1 reads SEHNR; CDR2 reads FQNEAQ (reference sequence). V shed 3 bases, J shed 4 bases, and the junction held 11 bases outside the gene matches. CDR3 in DNA: TGTGCCAGCAGCTTCGTGACTGTGCGGGAGGCGTACAATGAGCAGTTCTTC. Translating gives CASSFVTVREAYNEQFF.

This clonotype was observed many times. The chain recombines TRBV5-4 with TRBJ1-2; weak D call: TRBD1 (6 bases). Germline values: CDR1 SGHNT, CDR2 YYREEE (reference sequence). This CDR3 has 13 residues. The V gene lost 5 bases and the J gene lost 2 bases, with 10 bases spanning the gap. CDR3 DNA: TGTGCCAGCAGACAGGGATCCAACTATGGCTACACCTTC. It specifies CASRQGSNYGYTF. Supplemented by reference TRBV5-4 and TRBJ1-2, the full variable domain reads ETGVTQSPTHLIKTRGQQVTLRCSSQSGHNTVSWYQQALGQGPQFIFQYYREEENGRGNFPPRFSGLQFPNYSSELNVNALELDDSALYLCASRQGSNYGYTFGSGTRLTVV.

This clonotype was counted ten times or more. DNA of the CDR3: TGTGCCAGCACCTCAGTGCCCTCCTACGAGCAGTACTTC. It encodes CASTSVPSYEQYF. The chain recombines TRBV11-1 with TRBJ2-7; D is ambiguous. Trimming shortened V by 7 bases and J by 0 bases, and 10 bases separated the two germline ends. The germline gives CDR1 SGHAT, CDR2 FQDESV (reference sequence). CDR3 length: 13 amino acids.

This clonotype showed up just a few times. The chain combines TRBV27 with TRBJ1-1; TRBD1 is a possible D gene (6 bases). This CDR3 spans 14 amino acids. V gave up 3 bases and J gave up 4 bases, with 12 bases separating them. Germline V gene sequence: CDR1 MNHEY, CDR2 SMNVEV (reference sequence). The chain's CDR3 is CASSFEGGSTEAFF. The CDR3 DNA is TGTGCCAGCAGTTTCGAGGGGGGGAGCACTGAAGCTTTCTTT.

A few counts support this clonotype. V and J are TRBV4-1 and TRBJ2-5; D tentatively reads TRBD1 or TRBD2 (6 bases each). Germline lookup yields CDR1 MGHRA and CDR2 YSYEKL. CDR3 size: 18 residues. V shed 0 bases and J shed 4 bases, with 21 bases lying between them. The CDR3 region has the DNA TGCGCCAGCAGCCAAGATTATGGGGGGCGATGGGTAGGAGAGACCCAGTACTTC. This codes for CASSQDYGGRWVGETQYF.

The table lists this clonotype with many counts. DNA of the CDR3: TGTGCCAGCCAGGGGGCAGCCTACGAGCAGTACTTC. Translated: CASQGAAYEQYF. J is TRBJ2-7 and V is TRBV7-2; 8 bases are shared with TRBD1. V was pared by 8 bases and J by 2 bases, with 2 bases of the junction left unmatched. The CDR3 is 12 amino acids. Germline assignment: CDR1 SGHTA and CDR2 FQGNSA.

This clonotype was observed at least ten times. This sequence joins TRBV5-1 and TRBJ2-7; TRBD1 agrees at 9 bases. The CDR3 has 13 amino acids. Per the germline V gene, CDR1 is SGHRS and CDR2 is YFSETQ. The V and J ends lost 0 bases and 6 bases, in that order; junction bases with no gene match: 1. The CDR3 sequence is CASSLDRGPEQYF. The CDR3 DNA reads TGCGCCAGCAGCTTGGACAGGGGGCCCGAGCAGTACTTC.

This clonotype was detected only a few times. The CDR3 spells CASSQTGGAWLAGTNTGELFF. As DNA, the CDR3 is TGCGCCAGCAGCCAAACCGGGGGCGCATGGCTAGCGGGCACGAACACCGGGGAGCTGTTTTTT. This chain connects TRBV4-3 to TRBJ2-2; 8 bases are a match to TRBD2. Germline trimming cut 2 bases from V and 0 bases from J; bases unmatched to any gene: 17. CDR3 size: 21 residues. The germline CDR1 and CDR2 sequences are LGHNA and YSLEER.

This clonotype was counted ten times or more. This chain joins TRBV5-8 and TRBJ1-4, with TRBD1 as a possible D gene (5 bases). Trimming left V 5 bases short and J 8 bases short, with 7 bases between. Germline values: CDR1 SGHTS, CDR2 YDEGEE. The length of the CDR3 is 11 residues. CDR3 residues: CASRDMEKLFF. The CDR3 DNA follows: TGTGCCAGCAGGGACATGGAAAAACTGTTTTTT.

The CDR3, as DNA: TGCAGTGCTACGGGGACTAGCGGGAGCACAGATACGCAGTATTTT. Translation: CSATGTSGSTDTQYF. This chain joins TRBV20-1 and TRBJ2-3, with 12 bases identical to TRBD2. V lost 4 bases to trimming and J lost 0 bases; unmatched junction nucleotides: 2. CDR1 and CDR2 (germline): DFQATT, SNEGSKA (reference sequence). This CDR3 spans 15 amino acids.